These 14 T cell receptor beta chains came from one sample sequenced in a study of blood T cell repertoires in COVID-19. Using immunoSEQ multiplex PCR, the repertoire was profiled, and TCRdb retains in-frame clones only, with some absent. The table lists about 330,000 clones, about 82% of them singletons. Sequencing was done on a sample of peripheral blood. The receptors were sampled from a woman aged 45-65 years with acute or convalescent COVID-19.

The rearrangement joins TRBV10-3 to TRBJ1-2; TRBD1 is a possible D gene (5 bases). This CDR3 region has 13 residues. Between the trimmed V and J ends, which lost 7 bases and 0 bases, there was a span of 9 bases. The germline V gene encodes CDR1 ENHRY and CDR2 SYGVKD. CDR3 DNA: TGTGCCATCACGGCAGGGTCTAACTATGGCTACACCTTC. Translation gives CAITAGSNYGYTF.

CDR3 residues: CASSFRTSPLHF. The CDR3 DNA sequence: TGTGCCAGTAGTTTCAGAACGTCACCCCTCCACTTT. J is TRBJ1-6 and V is TRBV19, with no clear D. The CDR3 runs 12 residues. Trimming removed 5 bases from V and 10 bases from J, with 9 bases in between. Germline values: CDR1 LNHDA, CDR2 SQIVND (reference sequence).

The J gene is TRBJ2-3, the V gene TRBV15; tentative D call: TRBD2 (5 bases). V was cut by 7 bases and J by 2 bases, with 10 bases left in between. Per germline, CDR1 LNHNV and CDR2 YYDKDF (reference sequence). This CDR3 region has 13 residues. In DNA, the CDR3 is TGTGCCACCACTAGCAGATCCACAGATACGCAGTATTTT. It codes for CATTSRSTDTQYF. Based on the CDR3 plus reference TRBV15 and TRBJ2-3, the full variable domain is DAMVIQNPRYQVTQFGKPVTLSCSQTLNHNVMYWYQQKSSQAPKLLFHYYDKDFNNEADTPDNFQSRRPNTSFCFLDIRSPGLGDTAMYLCATTSRSTDTQYFGPGTRLTVL.

The rearrangement links TRBV5-4 to TRBJ2-1, with 11 bases identical to TRBD2. Germline V lookup: CDR1 SGHNT, CDR2 YYREEE (reference sequence). V was clipped by 4 bases and J by 6 bases; unmatched bases: 9. There are 16 residues in the CDR3. Written as DNA, the CDR3 is TGTGCCAGCAGCATAGCAACTAGCGGGAGAGGCAATGAGCAGTTCTTC. It is translated as CASSIATSGRGNEQFF.

This chain uses TRBV6-6 with TRBJ2-1; D perhaps matches TRBD2 (7 bases). Germline V gene data show CDR1 as MNHNY and CDR2 as SVGAGI (reference sequence). This CDR3 is 16 amino acids long. Trimming stripped 8 bases from V and 5 bases from J, with 22 bases between. In DNA form, the CDR3 reads TGTGCCAGCCAATGGGGGCCTAGCGGCGTGAACAATGAGCAGTTCTTC. Translating gives CASQWGPSGVNNEQFF.

The rearrangement links TRBV3-1 (or the pseudogene TRBV3-2) to TRBJ2-7; D uncertain. Germline assignment: CDR1 LGHDT and CDR2 YNNKEL (reference sequence). The germline V and J ends were trimmed by 2 bases and 4 bases, with 6 bases remaining between them. This CDR3 contains 12 residues. The CDR3 loop reads CASSQSDYEQYF. In nucleotides, the CDR3 is TGTGCCAGCAGCCAATCAGATTACGAGCAGTACTTC.

The V call is TRBV28, the J call TRBJ2-1, with a weak D call TRBD2 (6 bases). This CDR3 has 14 amino acids. Germline CDR1 is MDHEN and CDR2 is SYDVKM. Trimming left V 6 bases short and J 3 bases short, with 12 bases between. The CDR3 DNA reads TGTGCCAGCAGGAAGTGGAGGGTCTACAATGAGCAGTTCTTC. Its protein product is CASRKWRVYNEQFF. Together with reference TRBV28 and TRBJ2-1, the CDR3 gives the full variable domain: DVKVTQSSRYLVKRTGEKVFLECVQDMDHENMFWYRQDPGLGLRLIYFSYDVKMKEKGDIPEGYSVSREKKERFSLILESASTNQTSMYLCASRKWRVYNEQFFGPGTRLTVL.

This clone has only one observation. The V call is TRBV27, the J call TRBJ1-5; 8 positions match TRBD1. Looked up from germline, CDR1 is MNHEY and CDR2 is SMNVEV (reference sequence). V lost 3 bases and J lost 11; bases outside the gene matches: 12. CDR3 length: 15 amino acids. CDR3 protein: CASSFHGTGLQAQHF. CDR3 sequence (DNA): TGTGCCAGCAGTTTCCACGGGACAGGCCTTCAAGCCCAGCATTTT.

The rearrangement links TRBV7-2 to TRBJ1-3; D is uncertain. The germline CDR1 and CDR2 sequences are SGHTA and FQGNSA. This CDR3 comprises 15 residues. Trimming left V 5 bases short and J 0 bases short, with 11 bases between. In DNA form, the CDR3 reads TGTGCCAGCAGCAGAGCAGGATTCTCTGGAAACACCATATATTTT. This gives the protein CASSRAGFSGNTIYF. The full variable domain, rest sourced from reference TRBV7-2 and TRBJ1-3, is GAGVSQSPSNKVTEKGKDVELRCDPISGHTALYWYRQSLGQGLEFLIYFQGNSAPDKSGLPSDRFSAERTGGSVSTLTIQRTQQEDSAVYLCASSRAGFSGNTIYFGEGSWLTVV.

CDR3 sequence: CASSHLGETQYF. DNA of the CDR3: TGTGCCAGCAGCCACCTAGGAGAGACCCAGTACTTC. The chain uses TRBV3-1 (or the pseudogene TRBV3-2) and TRBJ2-5, with D hard to call. The germline V gene encodes CDR1 LGHDT and CDR2 YNNKEL (reference sequence). This CDR3 has 12 amino acids. V was clipped by 3 bases and J by 4 bases, with 6 bases between them.

The chain employs TRBV19 and TRBJ2-1; 14 nucleotides match TRBD2. Unmatched junction bases numbered 8, after V lost 3 bases and J lost 7 bases. This CDR3 comprises 17 residues. Germline V CDR1 and CDR2: LNHDA, SQIVND (reference sequence). The chain's CDR3 is CASSIGLAGGLGNEQFF. CDR3 coding DNA: TGTGCCAGTAGTATTGGACTAGCGGGAGGCCTGGGTAATGAGCAGTTCTTC.

This chain joins TRBV30 and TRBJ2-6, with 12 bases aligning to TRBD1. The trim removed 3 bases at V and 4 bases at J, leaving 10 bases unmatched. From germline, CDR1 is GTSNPN and CDR2 SVGIG (reference sequence). The CDR3 has 18 residues. In DNA, the CDR3 is TGTGCCTGGAGCTCACCGGGACAGGGGGCTCGCGGGGCCAACGTCCTGACTTTC. Translation: CAWSSPGQGARGANVLTF.

The V call is TRBV28, the J call TRBJ2-7, with D possibly matching TRBD1 (6 bases). The V end was cut by 6 bases, the J end by 3 bases, with 12 bases between. From germline, CDR1 is MDHEN and CDR2 SYDVKM. This CDR3 has 13 amino acids. Written as DNA, the CDR3 is TGTGCCAGCAGACGAGGGACACTCTACGAGCAGTACTTC. Residues: CASRRGTLYEQYF.

The V and J genes are TRBV28 and TRBJ2-7; 7 bases map to TRBD1. The CDR3 contains 14 residues. V was pared by 10 bases and J by 3 bases, with 12 bases of the junction left unmatched. Looked up from germline, CDR1 is MDHEN and CDR2 is SYDVKM. The CDR3 DNA follows: TGTGCCAACCGGGTGGGACAGACAATCTACGAGCAGTACTTC. It yields the protein CANRVGQTIYEQYF.